Following are 19 T cell receptor beta chains from one sample sequenced in a study of blood T cell repertoires in COVID-19. Generated by immunoSEQ multiplex PCR, the TCRdb table keeps only in-frame clones and is missing some. The sample records roughly 160,000 clones, more than 85% being singletons. What was sequenced was peripheral blood. These receptors all stem from a man between 45 and 60 years old with acute or convalescent COVID-19.

This chain uses TRBV27 with TRBJ1-5, with D possibly being TRBD1 (5 bases). Germline V lookup: CDR1 MNHEY, CDR2 SMNVEV (reference sequence). The CDR3 length is 12 residues. Between the trimmed V and J ends, which lost 7 bases and 7 bases, there was a span of 11 bases. The CDR3 DNA is TGTGCCAGCAAGGCCGGGGGGCAGCCCCAGCATTTT. It yields the protein CASKAGGQPQHF.

V usage is TRBV11-2 and J usage is TRBJ1-3; D call uncertain. V lost 1 base and J 7 bases, leaving 14 bases between the germline ends. CDR3 length: 15 amino acids. Germline V gene data show CDR1 as SGHAT and CDR2 as FQNNGV. Written as DNA, the CDR3 is TGTGCCAGCAGCTTAGCCGGGGTGATGTTGAACACCATATATTTT. Its translation is CASSLAGVMLNTIYF.

The rearrangement uses TRBV6-5 and TRBJ2-2; perhaps TRBD1 as D (5 bases). The CDR3 spans 15 residues. Germline-derived CDR1 and CDR2 are MNHEY and SVGAGI. Trimming cost V 4 bases and J 4 bases, with 13 bases left between them. CDR3 sequence: CASSSNWGGTGELFF. Written as DNA, the CDR3 is TGTGCCAGCAGTTCCAATTGGGGCGGCACCGGGGAGCTGTTTTTT.

The genes are TRBV12-3 or TRBV12-4 and TRBJ2-5, with D maybe TRBD2 (6 bases). The CDR3 is 13 amino acids. V was cut by 3 bases and J by 5 bases, with 10 bases left in between. The CDR3 loop reads CASSFGGTETQYF. CDR3 DNA sequence: TGTGCCAGCAGTTTTGGCGGGACGGAGACCCAGTACTTC.

The genes are TRBV9 and TRBJ2-3, with 7 bases aligning to TRBD2. V trimming: 0 bases; J trimming: 5 bases; junction bases outside the gene matches: 6. Looked up from germline, CDR1 is SGDLS and CDR2 is YYNGEE. CDR3 length: 15 amino acids. This chain's CDR3 is CASSVGGRGVDTQYF. CDR3 DNA: TGTGCCAGCAGCGTAGGCGGGAGAGGGGTAGATACGCAGTATTTT.

V is TRBV7-2 and J is TRBJ2-2; 8 nucleotides line up with TRBD1. Trimming cost V 1 base and J 3 bases; bases outside gene matches: 1. Germline V gives CDR1 SGHTA, CDR2 FQGNSA. The CDR3 spans 15 residues. The CDR3 spells CASSLGDRYTGELFF. The CDR3 DNA is TGTGCCAGCAGCTTAGGGGACAGGTACACCGGGGAGCTGTTTTTT. The full variable domain, completed using reference TRBV7-2 and TRBJ2-2, is GAGVSQSPSNKVTEKGKDVELRCDPISGHTALYWYRQSLGQGLEFLIYFQGNSAPDKSGLPSDRFSAERTGGSVSTLTIQRTQQEDSAVYLCASSLGDRYTGELFFGEGSRLTVL.

The gene calls are TRBV2 and TRBJ2-1; 9 bases map to TRBD1. This CDR3 contains 15 residues. The ends lost 5 bases at V and 8 bases at J; junction bases unmatched: 10. Germline CDR1 SNHLY, CDR2 FYNNEI. CDR3 loop: CASSKGTGGGDEQFF. DNA of the CDR3: TGTGCCAGCAGTAAGGGAACAGGGGGCGGGGATGAGCAGTTCTTC.

V is TRBV7-9 and J is TRBJ2-7; 12 nucleotides agree with TRBD1. The V gene's germline CDR1 is SEHNR and CDR2 FQNEAQ (reference sequence). CDR3 length equals 14 residues. Trimming removed 4 bases from V and 5 bases from J; junction bases left unmatched: 3. CDR3 sequence reads: CASSSGTGGHEQYV. For the CDR3, the DNA is TGTGCCAGCAGCTCCGGGACAGGGGGCCACGAGCAGTACGTC.

The rearrangement joins TRBV28 to TRBJ2-2; the D gene is possibly TRBD2 (5 bases). Trimming stripped 6 bases from V and 6 bases from J, with 14 bases between. Germline CDR1 MDHEN, CDR2 SYDVKM. This CDR3 region has 14 residues. In DNA form, the CDR3 reads TGTGCCAGCAGCCGACGGGGTCCCCCCGGGGAGCTGTTTTTT. Translated: CASSRRGPPGELFF.

This chain connects TRBV29-1 to TRBJ1-1, with D hard to call. CDR1 and CDR2 from the germline V gene are SQVTM and ANQGSEA. With 4 bases removed from V and 0 bases from J, the gap between germline ends came to 9 bases. This CDR3 region has 13 residues. The CDR3 DNA sequence: TGCAGCGTTGGCTACAGTTTGAACACTGAAGCTTTCTTT. Amino acids: CSVGYSLNTEAFF.

The gene calls are TRBV7-2 and TRBJ1-6, with D possibly being TRBD1 (5 bases). From germline, CDR1 is SGHTA and CDR2 FQGNSA. V was clipped by 1 base and J by 2 bases, with 15 bases between them. The CDR3 spans 18 residues. The DNA of the CDR3 is TGTGCCAGCAGCTTAGTTCAGGGTATCGGCGCCTATAATTCACCCCTCCACTTT. It translates to CASSLVQGIGAYNSPLHF.

The V call is TRBV10-3, the J call TRBJ2-3; 7 bases align to TRBD2. Germline lookup yields CDR1 ENHRY and CDR2 SYGVKD. The CDR3 is made up of 15 amino acids. V shed 1 base and J 1 base; nucleotides not matched to a gene: 2. The CDR3 DNA sequence: TGTGCCATCAGTGAGTTCAGCGGGGGCACAGATACGCAGTATTTT. Amino acids: CAISEFSGGTDTQYF.

V and J are TRBV3-1 (or the pseudogene TRBV3-2) and TRBJ1-2; 8 positions agree with TRBD1. V lost 1 base, J lost 8 bases, and 12 bases stayed unmatched. This CDR3 contains 16 residues. Germline CDR1 LGHDT, CDR2 YNNKEL (reference sequence). The DNA of the CDR3 is TGTGCCAGCAGCCAAGCCCAATCTCCGGGACAGGAGGGCTACACCTTC. It translates to CASSQAQSPGQEGYTF.

The chain couples TRBV5-8 to TRBJ2-1, with 9 bases identical to TRBD2. CDR3 length: 15 amino acids. CDR1 is SGHTS and CDR2 is YDEGEE in the germline V gene. The trim removed 0 bases at V and 10 bases at J, leaving 8 bases unmatched. The CDR3, as DNA: TGTGCCAGCAGCTTGGACGCGGGGGGGCTGGGGGAGCAGTTCTTC. This translates into CASSLDAGGLGEQFF.

CDR3 in amino acids: CASSLDGLNREQYF. Written as DNA, the CDR3 is TGTGCCAGCAGCTTAGATGGACTCAATCGCGAGCAGTACTTC. The chain uses TRBV11-2 and TRBJ2-7, with D maybe TRBD2 (5 bases). The CDR3 sequence is 14 residues long. Germline-derived CDR1 and CDR2 are SGHAT and FQNNGV. Deletions cut 0 bases from V and 6 bases from J, with 12 bases between.

This clone has a single count. The CDR3 coding sequence is TGTGCCAGCAGCCGAACCTTGGACAGACCAGATAGCAATCAGCCCCAGCATTTT. It is translated as CASSRTLDRPDSNQPQHF. The chain is built from TRBV6-6 and TRBJ1-5; weak D call: TRBD1 (6 bases). Trimming stripped 6 bases from V and 0 bases from J, with 21 bases between. CDR1 is MNHNY, CDR2 SVGAGI, per germline (reference sequence). The CDR3 contains 18 residues.

V and J are TRBV28 and TRBJ1-4, with 7 positions matching TRBD1. This CDR3 has 14 amino acids. The ends lost 6 bases at V and 4 bases at J; junction bases unmatched: 5. CDR1 is MDHEN and CDR2 is SYDVKM in the germline V gene. The CDR3 DNA reads TGTGCCAGCAGGCCGACAGGGAGTAATGAAAAACTGTTTTTT. Amino acid sequence: CASRPTGSNEKLFF.

The chain combines TRBV20-1 with TRBJ2-7; 12 bases agree with TRBD2. This CDR3 has 11 amino acids. Germline CDR1 DFQATT, CDR2 SNEGSKA (reference sequence). The trim removed 6 bases at V and 6 bases at J, leaving 0 bases unmatched. The CDR3 coding sequence is TGCAGTGCGGGACTAGCGGGCGAGCAGTACTTC. Amino acid sequence: CSAGLAGEQYF.

This clone appeared once. V and J are TRBV9 and TRBJ2-2, with 10 bases aligning to TRBD2. The trim removed 2 bases at V and 4 bases at J, leaving 8 bases unmatched. CDR1 and CDR2 (germline): SGDLS, YYNGEE. There are 17 residues in the CDR3. DNA of the CDR3: TGTGCCAGCAGCGTTGACCTAGCGGGAGCGGGCACCGGGGAGCTGTTTTTT. Its translation is CASSVDLAGAGTGELFF.